The 6 T cell receptor beta chains presented below share a single source sample, sequenced in a study of T cell responses to AZD1222 COVID-19 vaccine. Some clones are missing from TCRdb's copy, which holds only in-frame ones; the method was immunoSEQ multiplex PCR. This sample has 150,000 to 200,000 clones; around 90% occur once, and the top ten carry more than 4%. The sequencing used peripheral blood, collected 28 days after the second dose of the MenACWY control vaccine. The receptors derive from an adult who received the MenACWY meningococcal vaccine as a control.

The table lists this clone with a count of one. V is TRBV6-5 and J is TRBJ2-5; a possible D gene is TRBD2 (6 bases). The V and J ends lost 0 bases and 7 bases respectively, with 15 bases between them. Germline values: CDR1 MNHEY, CDR2 SVGAGI. This CDR3 has 15 amino acids. The chain's CDR3 is CASSYSTSRPGTQYF. The DNA for the CDR3 is TGTGCCAGCAGTTACTCGACTAGTCGCCCAGGGACCCAGTACTTC.

This rearrangement joins TRBV5-1 to TRBJ2-7; D is unresolved. The CDR3 length is 14 residues. V lost 0 bases and J lost 1, with 8 bases in between. The germline V gene has CDR1 SGHRS and CDR2 YFSETQ. In DNA form, the CDR3 reads TGCGCCAGCAGCTTGGGAAGCCATTCCTACGAGCAGTACTTC. Translating it yields CASSLGSHSYEQYF.

V and J are TRBV29-1 and TRBJ2-2, with 8 bases aligning to TRBD1. The V and J ends lost 6 bases and 1 base, in that order; junction bases with no gene match: 4. CDR3 length: 14 amino acids. Germline V gives CDR1 SQVTM, CDR2 ANQGSEA. Here the CDR3 reads CSVSGTGNTGELFF. The CDR3 nucleotides are TGCAGCGTCTCAGGGACAGGGAACACCGGGGAGCTGTTTTTT.

The chain uses TRBV2 and TRBJ1-4, with a tentative D call TRBD1 (6 bases). V was clipped by 5 bases and J by 2 bases, with 9 bases between them. The CDR3 is made up of 14 amino acids. Germline values: CDR1 SNHLY, CDR2 FYNNEI. In DNA, the CDR3 is TGTGCCAGCAGTTCACAGGGTACTAATGAAAAACTGTTTTTT. It is translated as CASSSQGTNEKLFF.

The chain couples TRBV28 to TRBJ2-7; a weak D match, TRBD1 (6 bases). The CDR3 is made up of 14 amino acids. V lost 4 bases and J 2 bases, leaving 12 bases between the germline ends. Per the germline V gene, CDR1 is MDHEN and CDR2 is SYDVKM. The CDR3 DNA follows: TGTGCCAGCAGTTCCGGACAGCTTACCTACGAGCAGTACTTC. It yields the protein CASSSGQLTYEQYF. The complete variable domain, with remaining parts taken from reference TRBV28 and TRBJ2-7, reads DVKVTQSSRYLVKRTGEKVFLECVQDMDHENMFWYRQDPGLGLRLIYFSYDVKMKEKGDIPEGYSVSREKKERFSLILESASTNQTSMYLCASSSGQLTYEQYFGPGTRLTVT.

V and J are TRBV3-1 (or the pseudogene TRBV3-2) and TRBJ2-7; 8 bases agree with TRBD2. The CDR3 has 15 residues. Germline V gives CDR1 LGHDT, CDR2 YNNKEL (reference sequence). The V and J ends lost 0 bases and 2 bases, in that order; junction bases with no gene match: 3. The CDR3 bases are TGTGCCAGCAGCCAAGATCCGGGAGGGGCCTACGAGCAGTACTTC. This sequence encodes CASSQDPGGAYEQYF.